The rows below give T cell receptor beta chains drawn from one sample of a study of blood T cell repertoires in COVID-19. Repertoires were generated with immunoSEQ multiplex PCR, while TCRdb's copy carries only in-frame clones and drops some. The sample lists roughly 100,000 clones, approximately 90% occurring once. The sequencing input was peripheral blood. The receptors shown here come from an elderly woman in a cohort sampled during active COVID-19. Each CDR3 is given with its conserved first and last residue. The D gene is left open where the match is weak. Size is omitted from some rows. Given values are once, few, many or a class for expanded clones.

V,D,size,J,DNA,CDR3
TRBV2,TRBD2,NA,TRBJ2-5,TGTGCCAGCGGGAGGGCCTTAGAGACCCAGTACTTC,CASGRALETQYF
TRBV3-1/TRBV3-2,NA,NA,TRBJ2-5,TGTGCCAGCAGCCGAACAAAGACCCAGTACTTC,CASSRTKTQYF
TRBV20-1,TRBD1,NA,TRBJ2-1,TGCAGTGCTGGCAGGGGGCGCGAGCAGTTCTTC,CSAGRGREQFF
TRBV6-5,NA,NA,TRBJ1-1,TGTGCCAGTAAACCTAAGAGGTTTATGAGCACTGAAGCTTTCTTT,CASKPKRFMSTEAFF
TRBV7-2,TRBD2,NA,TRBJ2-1,TGTGCCAGCAGCCCAGGACTAGCGGGGAATGAGCAGTTCTTC,CASSPGLAGNEQFF
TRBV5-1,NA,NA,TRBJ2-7,TGCGCCAGCAGCTTGGAAGGGACACCGACCGAAAAGAGGGACTTC,CASSLEGTPTEKRDF
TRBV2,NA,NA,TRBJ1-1,TGTGCCAGCAAGGGCCAGGGGAACACTGAAGCTTTCTTT,CASKGQGNTEAFF
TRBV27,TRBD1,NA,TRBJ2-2,TGTGCCAGCAGTTCCGGGACAGGAGGGGAGCTGTTTTTT,CASSSGTGGELFF
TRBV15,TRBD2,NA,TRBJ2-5,TGTGCCACCAGCACCACGGGGGAGGGCCGAGAGACCCAGTACTTC,CATSTTGEGRETQYF
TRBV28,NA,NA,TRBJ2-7,TGTGCCAGCAGTCCGTTAAACGAGCAGTACTTC,CASSPLNEQYF
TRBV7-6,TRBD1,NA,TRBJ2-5,TGTGCCAGCAGCTCCCAGGGGGCGAATTCAGAGACCCAGTACTTC,CASSSQGANSETQYF
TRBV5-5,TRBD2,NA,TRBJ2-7,TGTGCCAGCAGCTTGGAGACTAGCGGGAGCTACGAGCAGTACTTC,CASSLETSGSYEQYF
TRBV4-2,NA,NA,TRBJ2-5,TGTGCCAGCAGCCAATCTGAGGCAGGGGAGACCCAGTACTTC,CASSQSEAGETQYF
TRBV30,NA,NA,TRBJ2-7,TGTGCCTGGAGTTCGCCGGACAGAGTGGCCCACGAGCAGTACTTC,CAWSSPDRVAHEQYF
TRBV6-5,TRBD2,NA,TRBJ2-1,TGTGCCAGCAGAATAAGTAGCGGGCGGGGGAATGAGCAGTTCTTC,CASRISSGRGNEQFF
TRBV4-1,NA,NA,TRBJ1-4,TGCGCCAGCAGCCAAGAATCAGGGGAAAAACTGTTTTTT,CASSQESGEKLFF
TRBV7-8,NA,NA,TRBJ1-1,TGTGCCACGTACATGTACATGAACACTGAAGCTTTCTTT,CATYMYMNTEAFF
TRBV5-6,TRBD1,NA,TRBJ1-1,TGTGCCAGCAGCTTCTGGACAGGGGCCCAGGACACTGAAGCTTTCTTT,CASSFWTGAQDTEAFF
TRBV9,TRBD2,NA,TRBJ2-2,TGTGCCAGCAGCGTTTCAGGGACTAGCGGGACAAACACCGGGGAGCTGTTTTTT,CASSVSGTSGTNTGELFF
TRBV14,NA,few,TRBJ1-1,TGTGCCAGCAGCCAAGCCTTGGACTTTGTTTACACTGAAGCTTTCTTT,CASSQALDFVYTEAFF
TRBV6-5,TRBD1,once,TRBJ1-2,TGTGCCAGCAGCTTCGACAGGGTTAACTATGGCTACACCTTC,CASSFDRVNYGYTF
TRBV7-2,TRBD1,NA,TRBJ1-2,TGTGCCAGCAGCTTGGGACAGGTGGATGGCTACACCTTC,CASSLGQVDGYTF
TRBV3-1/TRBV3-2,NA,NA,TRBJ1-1,TGTGCCAGCAGCCAAGGTGGGCAGGCGGCGCGGGGAGCTTTCTTT,CASSQGGQAARGAFF
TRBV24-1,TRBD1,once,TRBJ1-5,TGTGCCACCAGTGTGGGACAGGGGGCTTTGGGCAATCAGCCCCAGCATTTT,CATSVGQGALGNQPQHF
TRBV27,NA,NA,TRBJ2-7,TGTGCCAGCGGAAACAGTTACGAGCAGTACTTC,CASGNSYEQYF
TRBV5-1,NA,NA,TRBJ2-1,TGCGCCAGCAGGATCGAATCCGGGAAGTACAATGAGCAGTTCTTC,CASRIESGKYNEQFF
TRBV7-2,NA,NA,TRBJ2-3,TGTGCCAGCAGCATAACAGGCCTTGGTTCACCAGATACGCAGTATTTT,CASSITGLGSPDTQYF
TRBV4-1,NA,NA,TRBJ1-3,TGCGCCAGCAGCCAAGATGCGGCAGACCCCTTTGGAAACACCATATATTTT,CASSQDAADPFGNTIYF
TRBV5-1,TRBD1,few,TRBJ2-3,TGCGCCAGCAGCTTGGAAGGGGGCACGGATACGCAGTATTTT,CASSLEGGTDTQYF
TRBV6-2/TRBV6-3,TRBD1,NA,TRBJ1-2,TGTGCCAGCAGTTACGGGCCAGGACAGGATGGCTACACCTTC,CASSYGPGQDGYTF